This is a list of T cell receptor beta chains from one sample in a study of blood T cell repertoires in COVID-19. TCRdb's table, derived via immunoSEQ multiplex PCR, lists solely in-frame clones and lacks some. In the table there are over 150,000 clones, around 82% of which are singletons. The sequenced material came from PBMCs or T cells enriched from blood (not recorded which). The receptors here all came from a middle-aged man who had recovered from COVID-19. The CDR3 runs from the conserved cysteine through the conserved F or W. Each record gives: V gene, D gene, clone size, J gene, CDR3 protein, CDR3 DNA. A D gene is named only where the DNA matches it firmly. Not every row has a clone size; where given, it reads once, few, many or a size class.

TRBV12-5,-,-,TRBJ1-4,CANLTVTNEKLFF,TGTGCTAACCTGACTGTAACTAATGAAAAACTGTTTTTT
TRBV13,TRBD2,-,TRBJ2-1,CASSLSAVAGGPYEQFF,TGTGCCAGCAGCTTGTCGGCCGTGGCGGGAGGGCCGTATGAGCAGTTCTTC
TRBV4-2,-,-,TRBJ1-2,CASSQEGWGLNYGYTF,TGTGCCAGCAGCCAAGAAGGGTGGGGGCTGAACTATGGCTACACCTTC
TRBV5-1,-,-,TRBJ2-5,CASNTGSSQETQYF,TGCGCCAGCAACACAGGCAGTAGCCAGGAGACCCAGTACTTC
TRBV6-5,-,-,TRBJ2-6,CASRRSGANVLTF,TGTGCCAGCAGAAGGAGTGGGGCCAACGTCCTGACTTTC
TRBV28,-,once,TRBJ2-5,CASSSRGVETQYF,TGTGCCAGCAGTTCCCGAGGCGTGGAGACCCAGTACTTC
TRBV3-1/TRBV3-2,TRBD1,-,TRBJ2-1,CASSRLNRGRNEQFF,TGTGCCAGCAGCCGATTGAACAGGGGGCGGAATGAGCAGTTCTTC
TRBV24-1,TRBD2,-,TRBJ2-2,CATRPAGSVGELFF,TGTGCCACCAGACCAGCGGGATCGGTCGGGGAGCTGTTTTTT
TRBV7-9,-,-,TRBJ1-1,CASSSDAGVNTEAFF,TGTGCCAGCAGCTCCGATGCGGGGGTGAACACTGAAGCTTTCTTT
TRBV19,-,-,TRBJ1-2,CASSIDLWQIYGYTF,TGTGCCAGTAGTATAGATCTCTGGCAGATCTATGGCTACACCTTC
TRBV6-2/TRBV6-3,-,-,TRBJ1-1,CASSYRVLTIEAFF,TGTGCCAGCAGTTACCGTGTCTTAACTATCGAAGCTTTCTTT
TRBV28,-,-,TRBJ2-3,CASSYGSTDTQYF,TGTGCCAGCAGTTACGGGAGCACAGATACGCAGTATTTT
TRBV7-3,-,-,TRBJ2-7,CASSLGGISSYEQYF,TGTGCCAGCAGCTTAGGGGGGATAAGTTCCTACGAGCAGTACTTC
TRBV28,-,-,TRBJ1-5,CASRPQGNQPQHF,TGTGCCAGCAGGCCGCAGGGGAATCAGCCCCAGCATTTT
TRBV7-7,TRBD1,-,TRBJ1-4,CASSAGQARNEKLFF,TGTGCTAGCAGCGCGGGACAGGCAAGAAATGAAAAACTGTTTTTT
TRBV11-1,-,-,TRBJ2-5,CASSSSIAGEETQYF,TGTGCCAGCAGCTCTTCGATCGCCGGGGAAGAGACCCAGTACTTC